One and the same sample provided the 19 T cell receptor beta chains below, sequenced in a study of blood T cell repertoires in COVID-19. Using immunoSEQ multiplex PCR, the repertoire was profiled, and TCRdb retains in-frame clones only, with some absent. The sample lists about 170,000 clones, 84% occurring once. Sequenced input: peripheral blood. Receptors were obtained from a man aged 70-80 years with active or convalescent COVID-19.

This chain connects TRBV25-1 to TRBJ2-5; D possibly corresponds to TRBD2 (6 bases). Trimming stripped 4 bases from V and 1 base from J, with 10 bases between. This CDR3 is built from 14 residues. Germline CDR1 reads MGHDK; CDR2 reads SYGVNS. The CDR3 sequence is CASSVAGTQETQYF. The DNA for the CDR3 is TGTGCCAGCAGTGTGGCGGGGACCCAAGAGACCCAGTACTTC.

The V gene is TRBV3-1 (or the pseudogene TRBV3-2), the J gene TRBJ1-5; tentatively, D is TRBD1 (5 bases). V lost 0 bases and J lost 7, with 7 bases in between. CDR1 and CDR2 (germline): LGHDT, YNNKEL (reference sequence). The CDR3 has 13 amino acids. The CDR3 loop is CASSQDRGQPQHF. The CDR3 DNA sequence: TGTGCCAGCAGCCAAGATCGGGGGCAGCCCCAGCATTTT.

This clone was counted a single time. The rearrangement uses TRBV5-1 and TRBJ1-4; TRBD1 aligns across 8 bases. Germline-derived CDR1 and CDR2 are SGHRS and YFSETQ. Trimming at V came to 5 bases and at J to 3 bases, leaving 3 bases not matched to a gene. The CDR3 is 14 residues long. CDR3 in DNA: TGCGCCAGCAGGGTGACAGGGGCTAATGAAAAACTGTTTTTT. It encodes CASRVTGANEKLFF.

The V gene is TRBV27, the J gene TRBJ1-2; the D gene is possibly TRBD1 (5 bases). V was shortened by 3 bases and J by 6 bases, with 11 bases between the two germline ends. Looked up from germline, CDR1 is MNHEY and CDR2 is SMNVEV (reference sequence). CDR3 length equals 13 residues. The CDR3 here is CASSFGQTDGYTF. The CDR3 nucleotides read TGTGCCAGCAGTTTTGGACAAACAGATGGCTACACCTTC.

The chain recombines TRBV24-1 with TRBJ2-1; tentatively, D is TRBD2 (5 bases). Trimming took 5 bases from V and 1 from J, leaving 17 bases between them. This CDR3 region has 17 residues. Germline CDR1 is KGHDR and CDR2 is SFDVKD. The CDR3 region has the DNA TGTGCCACCAGTGTCCCCGGGGAGCGTGCTTCCTACAATGAGCAGTTCTTC. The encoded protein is CATSVPGERASYNEQFF.

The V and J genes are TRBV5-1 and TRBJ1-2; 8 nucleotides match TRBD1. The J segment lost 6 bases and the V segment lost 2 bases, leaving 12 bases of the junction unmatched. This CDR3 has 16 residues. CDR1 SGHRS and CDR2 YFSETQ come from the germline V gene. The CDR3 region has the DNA TGCGCCAGCAGCTTTTCAACAGGGGGAATTATGGATGGCTACACCTTC. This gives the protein CASSFSTGGIMDGYTF.

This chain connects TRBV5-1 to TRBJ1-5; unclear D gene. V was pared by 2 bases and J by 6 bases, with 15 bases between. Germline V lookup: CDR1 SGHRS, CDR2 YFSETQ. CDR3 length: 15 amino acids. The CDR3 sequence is CASSFDSPRGQPQHF. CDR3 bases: TGCGCCAGCAGCTTTGACTCCCCGAGAGGTCAGCCCCAGCATTTT.

As DNA, the CDR3 is TGTGCCAGCAGCGAGACTAGCGGGACTATCCGAGATACGCAGTATTTT. As protein: CASSETSGTIRDTQYF. This chain joins TRBV7-9 and TRBJ2-3; TRBD2 agrees at 11 bases. There are 16 residues in the CDR3. J lost 5 bases, V lost 5 bases, and 9 bases had no gene match. In germline, CDR1 is SEHNR, CDR2 FQNEAQ (reference sequence).

The CDR3 sequence: CASRASSGVGETQYF. For the CDR3, the DNA is TGCGCCAGCCGCGCCTCTAGCGGGGTTGGGGAGACCCAGTACTTC. The chain joins TRBV5-1 to TRBJ2-5, with 9 bases that match TRBD2. There are 15 residues in the CDR3. V lost 7 bases to trimming and J lost 5 bases; unmatched junction nucleotides: 12. Germline CDR1 SGHRS, CDR2 YFSETQ. Complete variable domain (other parts from reference TRBV5-1 and TRBJ2-5): KAGVTQTPRYLIKTRGQQVTLSCSPISGHRSVSWYQQTPGQGLQFLFEYFSETQRNKGNFPGRFSGRQFSNSRSEMNVSTLELGDSALYLCASRASSGVGETQYFGPGTRLLVL.

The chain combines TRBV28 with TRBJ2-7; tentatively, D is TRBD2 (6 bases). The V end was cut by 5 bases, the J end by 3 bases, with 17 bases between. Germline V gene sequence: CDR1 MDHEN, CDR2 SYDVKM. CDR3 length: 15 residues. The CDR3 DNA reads TGTGCCAGCAGTGGGGTGCGGGGTAGCCTCTACGAGCAGTACTTC. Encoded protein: CASSGVRGSLYEQYF. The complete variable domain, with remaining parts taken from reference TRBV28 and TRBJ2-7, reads DVKVTQSSRYLVKRTGEKVFLECVQDMDHENMFWYRQDPGLGLRLIYFSYDVKMKEKGDIPEGYSVSREKKERFSLILESASTNQTSMYLCASSGVRGSLYEQYFGPGTRLTVT.

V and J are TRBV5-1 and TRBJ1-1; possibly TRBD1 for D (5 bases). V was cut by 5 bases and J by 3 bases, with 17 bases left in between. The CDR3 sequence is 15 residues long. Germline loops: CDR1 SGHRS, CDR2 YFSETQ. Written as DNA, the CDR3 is TGCGCCAGCAGTCCCCTAGGGGCCGTAGACACTGAAGCTTTCTTT. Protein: CASSPLGAVDTEAFF.

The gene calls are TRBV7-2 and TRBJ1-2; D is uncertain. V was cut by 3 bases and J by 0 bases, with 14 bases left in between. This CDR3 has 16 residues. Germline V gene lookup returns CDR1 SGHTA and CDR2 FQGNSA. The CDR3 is CASSLSSVTANYGYTF. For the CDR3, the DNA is TGTGCCAGCAGCTTGTCAAGTGTTACAGCTAACTATGGCTACACCTTC.

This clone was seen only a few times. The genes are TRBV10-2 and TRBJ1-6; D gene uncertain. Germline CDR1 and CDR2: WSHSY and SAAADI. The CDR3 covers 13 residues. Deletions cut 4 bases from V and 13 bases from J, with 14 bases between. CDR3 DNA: TGCGCCAGCAGTGGAGGGTGGGAATTCCCCCTCCACTTT. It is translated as CASSGGWEFPLHF.

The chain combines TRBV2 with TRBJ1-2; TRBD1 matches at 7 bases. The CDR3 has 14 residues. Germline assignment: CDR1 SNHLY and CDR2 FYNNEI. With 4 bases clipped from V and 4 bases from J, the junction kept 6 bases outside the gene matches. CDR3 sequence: CASSGLRGTYGYTF. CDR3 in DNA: TGTGCCAGCAGTGGGCTCAGGGGGACCTATGGCTACACCTTC.

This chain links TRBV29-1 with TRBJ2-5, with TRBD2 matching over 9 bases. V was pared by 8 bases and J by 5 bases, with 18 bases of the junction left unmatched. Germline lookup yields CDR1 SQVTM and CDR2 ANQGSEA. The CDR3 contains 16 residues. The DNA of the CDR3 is TGCAGCTCACTACCCTTAAAGAGCGGGGGGTTGGAGACCCAGTACTTC. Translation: CSSLPLKSGGLETQYF.

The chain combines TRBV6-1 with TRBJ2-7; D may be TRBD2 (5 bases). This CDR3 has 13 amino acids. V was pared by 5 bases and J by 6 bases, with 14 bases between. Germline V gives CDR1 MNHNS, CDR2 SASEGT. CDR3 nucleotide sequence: TGTGCCAGCAGTTCCCGCGGGTGGGTCGAGCAGTACTTC. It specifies CASSSRGWVEQYF.

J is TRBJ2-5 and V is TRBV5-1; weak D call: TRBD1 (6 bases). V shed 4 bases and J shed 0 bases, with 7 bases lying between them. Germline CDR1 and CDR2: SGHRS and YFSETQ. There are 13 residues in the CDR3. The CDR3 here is CASSRDNQETQYF. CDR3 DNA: TGCGCCAGCAGCAGGGACAACCAAGAGACCCAGTACTTC.

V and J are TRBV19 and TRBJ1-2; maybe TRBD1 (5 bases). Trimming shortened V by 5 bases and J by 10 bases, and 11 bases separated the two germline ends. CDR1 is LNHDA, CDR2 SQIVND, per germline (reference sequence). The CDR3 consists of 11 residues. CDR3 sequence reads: CASSPGHLYTF. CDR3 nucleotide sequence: TGTGCCAGTAGTCCTGGACATCTCTACACCTTC.

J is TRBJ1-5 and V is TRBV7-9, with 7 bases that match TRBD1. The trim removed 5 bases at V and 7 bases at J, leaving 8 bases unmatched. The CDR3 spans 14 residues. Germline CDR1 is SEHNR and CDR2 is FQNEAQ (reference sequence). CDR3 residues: CASSLTGERQPQHF. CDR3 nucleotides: TGTGCCAGCAGCCTCACAGGGGAGCGACAGCCCCAGCATTTT.